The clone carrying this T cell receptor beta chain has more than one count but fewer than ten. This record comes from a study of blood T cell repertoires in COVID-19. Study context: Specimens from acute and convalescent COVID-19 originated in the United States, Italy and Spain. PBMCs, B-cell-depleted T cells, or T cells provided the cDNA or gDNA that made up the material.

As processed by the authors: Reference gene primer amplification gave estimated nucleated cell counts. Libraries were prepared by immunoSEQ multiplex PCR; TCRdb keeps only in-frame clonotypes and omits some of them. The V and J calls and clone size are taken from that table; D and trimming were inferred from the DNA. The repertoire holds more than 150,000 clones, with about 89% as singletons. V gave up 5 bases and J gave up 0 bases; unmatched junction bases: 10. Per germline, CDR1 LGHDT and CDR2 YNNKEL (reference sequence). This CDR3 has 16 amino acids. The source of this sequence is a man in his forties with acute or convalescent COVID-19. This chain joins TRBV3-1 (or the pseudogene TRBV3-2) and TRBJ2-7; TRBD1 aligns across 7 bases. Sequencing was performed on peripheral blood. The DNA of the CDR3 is TGTGCCAGCAGCACCCGGACAGGCAGGAGCTCCTACGAGCAGTACTTC. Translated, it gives CASSTRTGRSSYEQYF.